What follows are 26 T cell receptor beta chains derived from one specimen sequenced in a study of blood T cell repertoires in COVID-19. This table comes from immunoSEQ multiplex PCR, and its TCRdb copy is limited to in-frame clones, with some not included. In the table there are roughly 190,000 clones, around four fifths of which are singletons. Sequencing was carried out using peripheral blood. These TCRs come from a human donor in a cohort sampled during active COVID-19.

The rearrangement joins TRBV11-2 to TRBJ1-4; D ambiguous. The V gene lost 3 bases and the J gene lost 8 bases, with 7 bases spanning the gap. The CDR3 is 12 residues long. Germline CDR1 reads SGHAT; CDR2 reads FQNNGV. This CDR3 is CASSFVGEKLFF. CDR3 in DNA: TGTGCCAGCAGCTTCGTCGGGGAAAAACTGTTTTTT.

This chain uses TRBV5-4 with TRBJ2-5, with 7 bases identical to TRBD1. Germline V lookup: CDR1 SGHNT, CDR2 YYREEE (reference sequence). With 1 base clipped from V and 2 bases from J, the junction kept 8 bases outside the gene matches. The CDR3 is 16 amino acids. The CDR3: CASSLYFATGQETQYF. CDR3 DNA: TGTGCCAGCAGCTTGTATTTCGCGACAGGGCAAGAGACCCAGTACTTC.

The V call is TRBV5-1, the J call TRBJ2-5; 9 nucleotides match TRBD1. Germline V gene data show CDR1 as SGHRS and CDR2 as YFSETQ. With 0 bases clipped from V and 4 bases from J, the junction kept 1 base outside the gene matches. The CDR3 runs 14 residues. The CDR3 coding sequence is TGCGCCAGCAGCTTGGAGGGACAGGGAGAGACCCAGTACTTC. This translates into CASSLEGQGETQYF.

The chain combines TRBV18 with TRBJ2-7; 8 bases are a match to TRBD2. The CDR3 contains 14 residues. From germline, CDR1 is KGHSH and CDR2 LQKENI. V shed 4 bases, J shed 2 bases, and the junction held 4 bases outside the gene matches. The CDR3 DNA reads TGTGCCAGCTCACGCTCGGGACTAGCCTACGAGCAGTACTTC. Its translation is CASSRSGLAYEQYF. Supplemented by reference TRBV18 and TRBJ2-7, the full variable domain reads NAGVMQNPRHLVRRRGQEARLRCSPMKGHSHVYWYRQLPEEGLKFMVYLQKENIIDESGMPKERFSAEFPKEGPSILRIQQVVRGDSAAYFCASSRSGLAYEQYFGPGTRLTVT.

The CDR3 DNA sequence: TGTGCCAGCAGTGAAGCGGGGGGACCTTCCCTTTTCTTC. The encoded protein is CASSEAGGPSLFF. This chain joins TRBV6-1 and TRBJ2-1, with D maybe TRBD2 (6 bases). Trimming left V 0 bases short and J 16 bases short, with 16 bases between. This CDR3 comprises 13 residues. The germline CDR1 and CDR2 sequences are MNHNS and SASEGT.

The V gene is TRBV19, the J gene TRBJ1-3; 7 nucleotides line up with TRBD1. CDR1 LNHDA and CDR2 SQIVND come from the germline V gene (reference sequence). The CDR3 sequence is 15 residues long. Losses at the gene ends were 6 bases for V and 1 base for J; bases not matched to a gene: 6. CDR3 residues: CASRRDRLSGNTIYF. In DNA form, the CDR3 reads TGTGCCAGTAGAAGGGACAGACTTTCTGGAAACACCATATATTTT.

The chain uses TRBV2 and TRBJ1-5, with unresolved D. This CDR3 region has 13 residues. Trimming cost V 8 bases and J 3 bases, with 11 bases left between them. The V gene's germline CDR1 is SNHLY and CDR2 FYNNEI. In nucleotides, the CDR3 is TGTGCCAGCGGAGGGTCGGTCAATCAGCCCCAGCATTTT. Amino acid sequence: CASGGSVNQPQHF.

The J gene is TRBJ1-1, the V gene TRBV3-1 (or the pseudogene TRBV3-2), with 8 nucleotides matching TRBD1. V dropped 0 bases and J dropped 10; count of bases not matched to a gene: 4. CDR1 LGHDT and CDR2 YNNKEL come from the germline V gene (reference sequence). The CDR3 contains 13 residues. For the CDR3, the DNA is TGTGCCAGCAGCCAAGAACAGGGGGTTTCAGCTTTCTTT. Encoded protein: CASSQEQGVSAFF.

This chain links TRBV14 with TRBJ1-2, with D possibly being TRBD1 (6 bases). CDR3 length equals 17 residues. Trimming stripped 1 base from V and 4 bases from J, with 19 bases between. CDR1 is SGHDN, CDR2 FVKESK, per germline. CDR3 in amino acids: CASSQVRGSLRGYGYTF. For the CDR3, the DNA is TGTGCCAGCAGCCAAGTTAGGGGGAGCCTTCGGGGCTATGGCTACACCTTC.

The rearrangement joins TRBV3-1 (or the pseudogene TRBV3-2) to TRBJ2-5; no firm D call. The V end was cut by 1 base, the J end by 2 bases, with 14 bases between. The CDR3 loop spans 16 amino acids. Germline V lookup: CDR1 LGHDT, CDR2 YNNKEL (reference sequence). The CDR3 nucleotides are TGTGCCAGCAGCCAAGTGGGTTTAGCACAACAAGAGACCCAGTACTTC. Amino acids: CASSQVGLAQQETQYF.

The CDR3 nucleotides are TGCGCCAGCAGCTCCGGACTAGGTCGGAATGAGCAGTTCTTC. Protein sequence: CASSSGLGRNEQFF. This chain links TRBV5-1 with TRBJ2-1, with 7 bases aligning to TRBD2. Germline trimming cut 3 bases from V and 7 bases from J; bases unmatched to any gene: 7. The CDR3 is made up of 14 amino acids. Germline V lookup: CDR1 SGHRS, CDR2 YFSETQ.

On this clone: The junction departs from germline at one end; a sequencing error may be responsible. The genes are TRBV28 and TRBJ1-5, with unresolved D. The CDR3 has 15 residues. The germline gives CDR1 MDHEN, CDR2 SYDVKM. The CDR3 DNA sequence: TGTGCCAGCAGTTCCGGGAAGCGAGAGAATCGGCCCCAGCATTTT. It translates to CASSSGKRENRPQHF.

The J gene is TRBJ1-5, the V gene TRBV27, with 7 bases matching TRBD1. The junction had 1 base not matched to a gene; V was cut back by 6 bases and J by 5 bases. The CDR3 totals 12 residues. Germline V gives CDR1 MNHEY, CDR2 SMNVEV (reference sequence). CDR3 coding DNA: TGTGCCAGCAGAACAGGGGATCAGCCCCAGCATTTT. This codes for CASRTGDQPQHF.

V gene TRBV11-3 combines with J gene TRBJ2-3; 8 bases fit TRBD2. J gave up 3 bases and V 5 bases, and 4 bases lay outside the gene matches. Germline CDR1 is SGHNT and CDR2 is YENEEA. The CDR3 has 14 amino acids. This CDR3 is CASSLGTRTDTQYF. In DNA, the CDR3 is TGTGCCAGCAGCCTCGGGACTAGGACAGATACGCAGTATTTT.

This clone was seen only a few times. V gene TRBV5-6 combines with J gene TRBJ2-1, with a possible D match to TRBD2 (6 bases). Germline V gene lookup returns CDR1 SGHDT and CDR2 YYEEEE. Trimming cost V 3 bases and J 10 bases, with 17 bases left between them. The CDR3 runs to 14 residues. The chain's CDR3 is CASSSGEHSAEQFF. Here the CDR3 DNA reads TGTGCCAGCAGCTCGGGGGAACATAGCGCCGAGCAGTTCTTC.

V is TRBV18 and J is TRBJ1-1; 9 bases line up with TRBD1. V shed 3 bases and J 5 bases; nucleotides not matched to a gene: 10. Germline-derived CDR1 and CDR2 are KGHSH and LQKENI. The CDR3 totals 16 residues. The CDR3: CASSPQAGQGATEAFF. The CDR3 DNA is TGTGCCAGCTCACCGCAGGCGGGACAGGGAGCTACTGAAGCTTTCTTT.

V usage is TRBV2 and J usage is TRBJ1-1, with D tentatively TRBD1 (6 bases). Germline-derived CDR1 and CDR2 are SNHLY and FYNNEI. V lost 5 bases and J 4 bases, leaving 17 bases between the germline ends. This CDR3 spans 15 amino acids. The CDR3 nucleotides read TGTGCCAGCAGTCTTGATCCAGGGGTAGGCACTGAAGCTTTCTTT. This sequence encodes CASSLDPGVGTEAFF.

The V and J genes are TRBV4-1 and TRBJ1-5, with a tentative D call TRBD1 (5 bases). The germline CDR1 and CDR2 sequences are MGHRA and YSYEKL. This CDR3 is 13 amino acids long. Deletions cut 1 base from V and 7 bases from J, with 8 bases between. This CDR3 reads CASSQGRGQPQHF. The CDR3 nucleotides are TGCGCCAGCAGCCAAGGTCGGGGGCAGCCCCAGCATTTT.

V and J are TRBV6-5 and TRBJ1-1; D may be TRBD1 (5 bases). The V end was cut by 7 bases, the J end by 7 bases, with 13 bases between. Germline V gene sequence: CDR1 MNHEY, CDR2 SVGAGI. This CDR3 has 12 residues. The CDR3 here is CASTRGWGEAFF. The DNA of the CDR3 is TGTGCCAGCACCCGGGGGTGGGGTGAAGCTTTCTTT.

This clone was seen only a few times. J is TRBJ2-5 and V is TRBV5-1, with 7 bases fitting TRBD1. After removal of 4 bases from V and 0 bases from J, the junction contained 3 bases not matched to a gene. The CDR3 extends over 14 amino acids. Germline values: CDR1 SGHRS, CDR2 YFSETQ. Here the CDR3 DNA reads TGCGCCAGCAGCACCGGGACAGACCAAGAGACCCAGTACTTC. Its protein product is CASSTGTDQETQYF.

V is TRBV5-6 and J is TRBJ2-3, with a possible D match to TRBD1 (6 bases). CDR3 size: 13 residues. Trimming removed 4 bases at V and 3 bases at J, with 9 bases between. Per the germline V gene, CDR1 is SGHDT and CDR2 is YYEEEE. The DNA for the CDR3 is TGTGCCAGCAGCCGCGGACAGACAGATACGCAGTATTTT. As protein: CASSRGQTDTQYF.

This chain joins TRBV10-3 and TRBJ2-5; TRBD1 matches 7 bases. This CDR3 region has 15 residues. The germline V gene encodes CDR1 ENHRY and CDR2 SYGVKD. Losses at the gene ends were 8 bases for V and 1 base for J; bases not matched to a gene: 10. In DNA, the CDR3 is TGTGCCATCGGGGCATACAGGGGTGCCCAAGAGACCCAGTACTTC. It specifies CAIGAYRGAQETQYF.

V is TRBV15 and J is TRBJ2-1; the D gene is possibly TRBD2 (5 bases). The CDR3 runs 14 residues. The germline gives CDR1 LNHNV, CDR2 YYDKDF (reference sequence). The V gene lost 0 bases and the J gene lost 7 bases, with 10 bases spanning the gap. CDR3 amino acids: CATSRDNRGNEQFF. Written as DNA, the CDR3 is TGTGCCACCAGCAGAGATAATCGGGGTAATGAGCAGTTCTTC.

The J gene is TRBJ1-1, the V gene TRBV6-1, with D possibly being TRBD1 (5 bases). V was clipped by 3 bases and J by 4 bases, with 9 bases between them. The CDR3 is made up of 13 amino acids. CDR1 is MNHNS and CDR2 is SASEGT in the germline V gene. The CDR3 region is CASSERGGTEAFF. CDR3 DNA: TGTGCCAGCAGTGAGAGGGGAGGCACTGAAGCTTTCTTT.

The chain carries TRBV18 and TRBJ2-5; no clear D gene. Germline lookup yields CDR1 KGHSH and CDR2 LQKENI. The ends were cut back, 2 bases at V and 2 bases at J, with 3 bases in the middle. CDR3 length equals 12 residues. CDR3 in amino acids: CASSPVQETQYF. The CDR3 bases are TGTGCCAGCTCACCAGTACAAGAGACCCAGTACTTC.

The DNA for the CDR3 is TGTGCCAGCAGCTCGCTCTCGACAGGAAATCAGCCCCAGCATTTT. It yields the protein CASSSLSTGNQPQHF. This chain links TRBV5-6 with TRBJ1-5, with D possibly matching TRBD1 (6 bases). CDR1 SGHDT and CDR2 YYEEEE come from the germline V gene. V was clipped by 3 bases and J by 4 bases, with 14 bases between them. The CDR3 spans 15 residues.